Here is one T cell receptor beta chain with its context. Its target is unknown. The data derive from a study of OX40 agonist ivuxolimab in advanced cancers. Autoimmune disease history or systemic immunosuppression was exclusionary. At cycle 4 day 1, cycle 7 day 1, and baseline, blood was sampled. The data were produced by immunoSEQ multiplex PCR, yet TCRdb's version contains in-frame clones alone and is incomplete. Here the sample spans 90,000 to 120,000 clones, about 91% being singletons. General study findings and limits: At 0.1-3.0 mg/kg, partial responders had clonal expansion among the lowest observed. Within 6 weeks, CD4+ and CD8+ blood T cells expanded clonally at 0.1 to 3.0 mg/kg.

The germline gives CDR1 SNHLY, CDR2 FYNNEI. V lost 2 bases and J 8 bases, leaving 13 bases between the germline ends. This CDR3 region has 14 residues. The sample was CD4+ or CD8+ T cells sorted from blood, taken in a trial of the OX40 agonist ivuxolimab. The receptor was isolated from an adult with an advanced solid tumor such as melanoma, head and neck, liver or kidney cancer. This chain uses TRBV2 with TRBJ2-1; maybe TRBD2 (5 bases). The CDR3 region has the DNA TGTGCCAGCAGTGAATACGGGCCGGACTATGAGCAGTTCTTC. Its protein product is CASSEYGPDYEQFF.